Each of the 15 T cell receptor beta chains below was sequenced from the same sample in a study of CD8+ T cells in alopecia areata. The treatment is: oral pan-JAK inhibitor, 5-10 mg twice daily. Once RNA had been extracted, it was reverse transcribed into cDNA to act as the sequencing template. Repertoires were generated with immunoSEQ multiplex PCR, while TCRdb's copy carries only in-frame clones and drops some. Of 80,000 or so clones in the sample, around 65% were seen once. Sequences were derived from CD8+ T cells sorted from blood, sampled at week 24, from a patient treated with tofacitinib. These receptor sequences come from a human donor with alopecia areata.

J is TRBJ2-7 and V is TRBV4-1, with D tentatively TRBD1 (6 bases). The CDR3 covers 18 residues. Germline loops: CDR1 MGHRA, CDR2 YSYEKL. V was trimmed by 3 bases and J by 5 bases, leaving 26 bases between them. CDR3 region: CASSHPRGGEGVGNEQYF. The CDR3 DNA is TGCGCCAGCAGCCATCCCCGTGGGGGTGAGGGGGTTGGTAACGAGCAGTACTTC.

This clone was detected once. The genes are TRBV29-1 and TRBJ2-5; D perhaps matches TRBD1 (6 bases). Trimming removed 4 bases at V and 4 bases at J, with 10 bases between. Germline V gives CDR1 SQVTM, CDR2 ANQGSEA. CDR3 size: 12 residues. This CDR3 reads CSVVTGRETQYF. In nucleotides, the CDR3 is TGCAGCGTTGTTACAGGGCGAGAGACCCAGTACTTC.

This sequence joins TRBV27 and TRBJ2-1; 13 bases are a match to TRBD2. This CDR3 comprises 19 residues. Germline-derived CDR1 and CDR2 are MNHEY and SMNVEV (reference sequence). The J segment lost 8 bases and the V segment lost 5 bases, leaving 18 bases of the junction unmatched. This CDR3 reads CASSPGTSGIRPIFDEQFF. CDR3 sequence (DNA): TGTGCCAGCAGTCCGGGGACTAGCGGGATCCGACCCATTTTTGATGAGCAGTTCTTC.

V is TRBV19 and J is TRBJ1-2; a weak D match, TRBD1 (5 bases). This CDR3 is 12 amino acids long. Per the germline V gene, CDR1 is LNHDA and CDR2 is SQIVND (reference sequence). Trimming took 5 bases from V and 8 from J, leaving 12 bases between them. The CDR3 region is CASSLQEGGYTF. The CDR3 DNA is TGTGCCAGTAGTCTTCAGGAGGGGGGCTACACCTTC. The whole variable domain, remainder taken from reference TRBV19 and TRBJ1-2, is DGGITQSPKYLFRKEGQNVTLSCEQNLNHDAMYWYRQDPGQGLRLIYYSQIVNDFQKGDIAEGYSVSREKKESFPLTVTSAQKNPTAFYLCASSLQEGGYTFGSGTRLTVV.

This clone has only one observation. The chain carries TRBV6-5 and TRBJ2-7; weak D call: TRBD1 (6 bases). Trimming shortened V by 4 bases and J by 3 bases, and 16 bases separated the two germline ends. CDR1 and CDR2 (germline): MNHEY, SVGAGI. This CDR3 has 15 residues. CDR3 DNA: TGTGCCAGCAGTTTTGGGGGCGCGGAACTCTACGAGCAGTACTTC. Its translation: CASSFGGAELYEQYF.

The rearrangement joins TRBV7-2 to TRBJ2-3; TRBD2 matches 7 bases. CDR3 length: 17 residues. Germline CDR1 reads SGHTA; CDR2 reads FQGNSA. The J segment lost 0 bases and the V segment lost 5 bases, leaving 11 bases of the junction unmatched. CDR3 residues: CASSPYRPSGSTDTQYF. The CDR3 DNA follows: TGTGCCAGCAGCCCCTACAGACCTAGCGGAAGCACAGATACGCAGTATTTT.

This clone has only one observation. V usage is TRBV20-1 and J usage is TRBJ2-7; D remains ambiguous. V lost 5 bases and J 0 bases, leaving 5 bases between the germline ends. The germline CDR1 and CDR2 sequences are DFQATT and SNEGSKA (reference sequence). There are 11 residues in the CDR3. CDR3 sequence: CSAGDSYEQYF. CDR3 nucleotide sequence: TGCAGTGCTGGGGACTCCTACGAGCAGTACTTC.

The chain uses TRBV5-4 and TRBJ2-7; D remains ambiguous. CDR1 and CDR2 (germline): SGHNT, YYREEE (reference sequence). The CDR3 covers 11 residues. Trimming removed 1 base at V and 5 bases at J, with 4 bases between. CDR3 sequence: CASSLRNEQYF. As DNA, the CDR3 is TGTGCCAGCAGCTTGCGAAACGAGCAGTACTTC.

This clone turned up a few times. J is TRBJ1-1 and V is TRBV9; D remains ambiguous. CDR3 length: 13 residues. Looked up from germline, CDR1 is SGDLS and CDR2 is YYNGEE. V was shortened by 4 bases and J by 8 bases, with 15 bases between the two germline ends. The CDR3 coding sequence is TGTGCCAGCAGCCCTGGGCCCAACCCCGAAGCTTTCTTT. Amino acid sequence: CASSPGPNPEAFF.

This clone turned up a few times. The rearrangement uses TRBV19 and TRBJ2-3, with 7 bases that match TRBD2. The germline gives CDR1 LNHDA, CDR2 SQIVND (reference sequence). The CDR3 consists of 15 residues. The V gene end was trimmed by 6 bases and the J gene end by 6 bases; junction bases not matched to a gene: 12. The CDR3 coding sequence is TGTGCCAGTAGGCCCGGGACTACTAGCGCGGATACGCAGTATTTT. Its translation is CASRPGTTSADTQYF.

This clone occurred a few times. The rearrangement joins TRBV5-1 to TRBJ2-1, with 10 bases identical to TRBD2. Germline values: CDR1 SGHRS, CDR2 YFSETQ. Trimming at V came to 3 bases and at J to 3 bases, leaving 3 bases not matched to a gene. The CDR3 totals 15 residues. This CDR3 is CASSSERGGYNEQFF. CDR3 sequence (DNA): TGCGCCAGCAGCTCAGAGCGGGGGGGCTACAATGAGCAGTTCTTC.

In this sample, this clone turned up a few times. V and J are TRBV7-9 and TRBJ2-5; TRBD1 is a possible D gene (5 bases). The CDR3 is 17 amino acids. Germline CDR1 reads SEHNR; CDR2 reads FQNEAQ (reference sequence). Between the trimmed V and J ends, which lost 6 bases and 0 bases, there was a span of 20 bases. CDR3: CASSPDEWGRYQETQYF. CDR3 DNA: TGTGCCAGCAGTCCTGATGAGTGGGGCCGGTACCAAGAGACCCAGTACTTC.

This clone was detected only once. J is TRBJ2-1 and V is TRBV7-2; D uncertain. Germline-derived CDR1 and CDR2 are SGHTA and FQGNSA. This CDR3 is built from 15 residues. Trimming left V 4 bases short and J 0 bases short, with 10 bases between. CDR3 sequence (DNA): TGTGCCAGCAGCTACGGCGGCAGCTCCTACAATGAGCAGTTCTTC. Amino acids: CASSYGGSSYNEQFF.

This clone was observed a single time. The chain joins TRBV6-5 to TRBJ2-2, with D perhaps matching TRBD1 or TRBD2 (5 bases each). Germline V lookup: CDR1 MNHEY, CDR2 SVGAGI. Trimming stripped 3 bases from V and 2 bases from J, with 13 bases between. The CDR3 sequence is 16 residues long. CDR3 in DNA: TGTGCCAGCAGTTATGGGGCGGGCGATAACACCGGGGAGCTGTTTTTT. Residues: CASSYGAGDNTGELFF.

The chain couples TRBV7-2 to TRBJ2-2, with D perhaps matching TRBD2 (6 bases). Between the trimmed V and J ends, which lost 4 bases and 2 bases, there was a span of 20 bases. The CDR3 is made up of 18 amino acids. Germline V gene sequence: CDR1 SGHTA, CDR2 FQGNSA. CDR3 DNA: TGTGCCAGCAGCTCCCCGTCCGGGGAGGCATATAACACCGGGGAGCTGTTTTTT. As protein: CASSSPSGEAYNTGELFF.